This T cell receptor beta chain stems from a study of shared clonotypes between healthy human individuals. Findings and caveats of the study: A reduction in generation probabilities was seen for non-shared clonotypes relative to those shared by all four donors. Naive subsets, compared against memory subsets, generally had larger estimated richness values.

In the original workflow: ImmunoSEQ sequences covered only the junction and lacked quality scores; filtering therefore differed. Only in-frame clones appear in the TCRdb table, and some are missing; sequencing was by immunoSEQ multiplex PCR. V, J and clone size were drawn from that table, and D and trimming were deduced from the DNA. This table holds some 2.4 million clones, 90% to 95% found once. V was shortened by 4 bases and J by 1 base, with 13 bases between the two germline ends. Germline V gene lookup returns CDR1 GTSNPN and CDR2 SVGIG (reference sequence). The CDR3 runs 14 residues. Every donor was a Caucasian adult from Nashville, Tennessee. As for this clone: Antigen unknown.

This chain joins TRBV30 and TRBJ1-1, with D perhaps TRBD1 (6 bases). This receptor was taken from a man between 18 and 35 years old in good health. Some clones in this sample may be carry-over from other donors' samples. The sample taken for sequencing was naive CD4+ T cells from PBMCs. Documented subset: CD45RA+ positively selected. CDR3: CAWKGGWGNTEAFF. CDR3 nucleotide sequence: TGTGCCTGGAAGGGGGGATGGGGGAACACTGAAGCTTTCTTT.